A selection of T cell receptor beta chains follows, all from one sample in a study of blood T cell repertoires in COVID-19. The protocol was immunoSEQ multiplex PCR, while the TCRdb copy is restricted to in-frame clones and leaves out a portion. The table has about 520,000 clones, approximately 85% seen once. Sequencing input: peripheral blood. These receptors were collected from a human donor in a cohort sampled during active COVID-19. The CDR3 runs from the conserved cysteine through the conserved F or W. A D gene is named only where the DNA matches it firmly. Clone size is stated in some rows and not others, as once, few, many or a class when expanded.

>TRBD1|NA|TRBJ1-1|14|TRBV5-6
CASSWQGAKTEAFF
TGTGCCAGCAGTTGGCAGGGGGCGAAGACTGAAGCTTTCTTT
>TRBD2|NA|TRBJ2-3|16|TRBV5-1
CASGLAGATPGDTQYF
TGCGCCAGCGGATTAGCGGGAGCCACCCCCGGGGATACGCAGTATTTT
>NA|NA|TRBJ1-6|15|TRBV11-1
CASSSRTASNSPLHF
TGTGCCAGCAGCTCTAGGACAGCTTCCAATTCACCCCTCCACTTT
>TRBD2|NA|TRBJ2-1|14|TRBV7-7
CASSYSGRANEQFF
TGTGCTAGCAGCTATAGCGGGAGGGCTAATGAGCAGTTCTTC
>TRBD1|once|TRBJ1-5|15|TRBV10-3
CAISGTGDSNQPQHF
TGTGCCATCAGTGGAACAGGGGATAGCAATCAGCCCCAGCATTTT
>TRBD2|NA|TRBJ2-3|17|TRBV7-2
CASSPGLAGGLADTQYF
TGTGCCAGCAGTCCGGGACTAGCGGGAGGGCTGGCAGATACGCAGTATTTT
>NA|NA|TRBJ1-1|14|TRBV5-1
CASSFEGLPTEAFF
TGCGCCAGCAGCTTCGAGGGACTTCCCACTGAAGCTTTCTTT
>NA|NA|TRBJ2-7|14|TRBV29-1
CSARGGTASYEQYF
TGCAGCGCACGGGGCGGGACGGCCTCCTACGAGCAGTACTTC
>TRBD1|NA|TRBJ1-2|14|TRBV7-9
CASSLGDRGEGYTF
TGTGCCAGCAGCTTAGGGGACAGGGGAGAAGGCTACACCTTC
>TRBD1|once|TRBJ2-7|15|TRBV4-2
CASSQQPDRVYEQYF
TGTGCCAGCAGCCAGCAACCTGACAGGGTCTACGAGCAGTACTTC
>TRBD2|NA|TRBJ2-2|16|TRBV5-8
CASSFAGTSGTGELFF
TGTGCCAGCAGCTTCGCCGGGACTAGCGGTACCGGGGAGCTGTTTTTT
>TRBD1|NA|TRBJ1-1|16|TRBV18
CASSPRDRGLNTEAFF
TGTGCCAGCTCACCCCGGGACAGGGGATTGAACACTGAAGCTTTCTTT
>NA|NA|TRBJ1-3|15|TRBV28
CASGTGLNSGNTIYF
TGTGCCAGCGGAACGGGACTAAACTCTGGAAACACCATATATTTT
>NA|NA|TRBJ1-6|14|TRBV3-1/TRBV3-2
CASSEVDNNSPLHF
TGTGCCAGCAGCGAGGTCGATAATAATTCACCCCTCCACTTT
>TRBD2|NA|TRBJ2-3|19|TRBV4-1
CASSQASGLAGGRGDTQYF
TGCGCCAGCAGCCAAGCCTCGGGACTAGCGGGAGGGCGGGGAGATACGCAGTATTTT
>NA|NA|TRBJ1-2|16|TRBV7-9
CASSLAHRQLSSGYTF
TGTGCCAGCAGCTTAGCCCACCGACAGTTATCGTCCGGCTACACCTTC
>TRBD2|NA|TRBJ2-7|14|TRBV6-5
CASSYGRGAYEQYF
TGTGCCAGCAGTTACGGGAGGGGTGCCTACGAGCAGTACTTC
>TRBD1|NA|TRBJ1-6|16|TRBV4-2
CASSQDRRQGDSPLHF
TGTGCCAGCAGCCAAGATCGACGACAGGGGGATTCACCCCTCCACTTT